This T cell receptor beta chain was sequenced for a study of blood T cell repertoires in COVID-19. Study at large: Some COVID-19 samples were acute and others convalescent; all came from the United States, Italy and Spain. T cells, B-cell-depleted T cells, or PBMCs provided the cDNA or gDNA that served as material.

The germline gives CDR1 KGHSH, CDR2 LQKENI. Trimming cost V 2 bases and J 1 base, with 8 bases left between them. This CDR3 has 14 amino acids. In the authors' workflow: It was from reference gene primer amplification that nucleated cell counts were estimated. The data were produced by immunoSEQ multiplex PCR, yet TCRdb's version contains in-frame clones alone and is incomplete. That table furnishes V, J and clone size, whereas the DNA furnished D and trimming. This table holds over 100,000 clones, about 78% found once. The sequence came from a man aged 60 to 75 with active or convalescent COVID-19. V and J are TRBV18 and TRBJ1-1; D ambiguous. The sample was peripheral blood. CDR3 amino acids: CASSPTTANTEAFF. CDR3 sequence (DNA): TGTGCCAGCTCACCAACAACAGCGAACACTGAAGCTTTCTTT.